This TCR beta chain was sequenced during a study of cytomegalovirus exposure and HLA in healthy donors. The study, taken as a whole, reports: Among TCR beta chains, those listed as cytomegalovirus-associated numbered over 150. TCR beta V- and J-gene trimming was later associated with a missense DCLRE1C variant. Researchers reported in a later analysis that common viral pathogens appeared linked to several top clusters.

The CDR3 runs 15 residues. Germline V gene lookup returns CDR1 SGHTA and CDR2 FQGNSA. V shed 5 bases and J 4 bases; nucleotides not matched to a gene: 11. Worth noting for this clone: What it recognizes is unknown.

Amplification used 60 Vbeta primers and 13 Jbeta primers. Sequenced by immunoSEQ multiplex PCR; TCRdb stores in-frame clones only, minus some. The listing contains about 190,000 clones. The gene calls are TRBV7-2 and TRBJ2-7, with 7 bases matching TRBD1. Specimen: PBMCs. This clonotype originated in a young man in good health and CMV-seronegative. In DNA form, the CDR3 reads TGTGCCAGCAGCCCTCGACAGGGATCCGGTTACGAGCAGTACTTC. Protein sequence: CASSPRQGSGYEQYF.